These 28 T cell receptor beta chains came from one sample sequenced in a study of blood T cell repertoires in COVID-19. The method was immunoSEQ multiplex PCR; TCRdb's version includes in-frame clones alone and lacks a portion of them. The sample lists about 45,000 clones, about nine tenths occurring once. Material: peripheral blood. These receptors were taken from a woman of 80 years or more with active COVID-19.

J is TRBJ2-3 and V is TRBV6-2 or TRBV6-3; no clear D gene. Trimming shortened V by 4 bases and J by 2 bases, and 10 bases separated the two germline ends. This CDR3 is 14 amino acids long. The V gene's germline CDR1 is MNHEY and CDR2 SVGEGT. The CDR3 region is CASSSPSVTDTQYF. Here the CDR3 DNA reads TGTGCCAGCAGTTCCCCGTCCGTCACAGATACGCAGTATTTT.

The chain has TRBV2 and TRBJ2-7; 7 bases are a match to TRBD1. Trimming took 6 bases from V and 3 from J; bases not matched to a gene: 5. Germline lookup yields CDR1 SNHLY and CDR2 FYNNEI. The CDR3 consists of 13 residues. The CDR3 coding sequence is TGTGCCAGCAGCGCACAGGGGTACTACGAGCAGTACTTC. This encodes CASSAQGYYEQYF.

V and J are TRBV5-8 and TRBJ1-3, with D possibly matching TRBD1 (5 bases). Germline V lookup: CDR1 SGHTS, CDR2 YDEGEE. The CDR3 runs 16 residues. V was clipped by 1 base and J by 0 bases, with 11 bases between them. Here the CDR3 reads CASSLLGRGSGNTIYF. DNA of the CDR3: TGTGCCAGCAGCTTGCTGGGGCGAGGCTCTGGAAACACCATATATTTT.

The chain links TRBV7-3 to TRBJ2-3; 9 nucleotides agree with TRBD2. In germline, CDR1 is SGHTA, CDR2 FQGTGA. Germline trimming cut 5 bases from V and 1 base from J; bases unmatched to any gene: 7. This CDR3 contains 16 residues. CDR3: CASSLSASGGTDTQYF. For the CDR3, the DNA is TGTGCCAGCAGCCTTTCGGCTAGCGGGGGCACAGATACGCAGTATTTT. Together with reference TRBV7-3 and TRBJ2-3, the CDR3 gives the full variable domain: GAGVSQTPSNKVTEKGKYVELRCDPISGHTALYWYRQSLGQGPEFLIYFQGTGAADDSGLPNDRFFAVRPEGSVSTLKIQRTERGDSAVYLCASSLSASGGTDTQYFGPGTRLTVL.

The chain recombines TRBV5-4 with TRBJ2-2; TRBD2 aligns across 9 bases. Trimming took 5 bases from V and 2 from J; bases not matched to a gene: 7. In germline, CDR1 is SGHNT, CDR2 YYREEE (reference sequence). This CDR3 is 16 amino acids long. The DNA of the CDR3 is TGTGCCAGCAGGAAGGGACTAGCCGGAAACACCGGGGAGCTGTTTTTT. This translates into CASRKGLAGNTGELFF.

The gene calls are TRBV29-1 and TRBJ1-5, with D perhaps TRBD1 (6 bases). Trimming took off 6 bases at V and 2 bases at J, with 11 bases between the two ends. Germline CDR1 and CDR2: SQVTM and ANQGSEA. This CDR3 spans 13 amino acids. The CDR3: CSVGGGGNQPQHF. The CDR3 DNA is TGCAGCGTGGGAGGGGGGGGCAATCAGCCCCAGCATTTT.

This chain joins TRBV7-8 and TRBJ2-2, with D possibly matching TRBD2 (9 bases). This CDR3 comprises 19 residues. The V end lost 5 bases, the J end lost 0 bases, and 22 bases lay between the germline ends. Germline CDR1 is SGHVS and CDR2 is FQNEAQ. The CDR3 is CASSRTGGRLAANTGELFF. DNA for the CDR3: TGTGCCAGCAGCAGAACAGGGGGGCGACTAGCGGCGAACACCGGGGAGCTGTTTTTT.

V gene TRBV4-1 combines with J gene TRBJ2-1; a weak D match, TRBD2 (6 bases). In germline, CDR1 is MGHRA, CDR2 YSYEKL. The CDR3 length is 15 residues. The V end was cut by 1 base, the J end by 4 bases, with 11 bases between. CDR3 in DNA: TGCGCCAGCAGCCAAGGCGGGAAACCTTACAATGAGCAGTTCTTC. It translates to CASSQGGKPYNEQFF.

This rearrangement joins TRBV7-2 to TRBJ2-1; TRBD2 agrees at 7 bases. V shed 5 bases, J shed 9 bases, and the junction held 10 bases outside the gene matches. The CDR3 consists of 14 residues. Germline loops: CDR1 SGHTA, CDR2 FQGNSA. The CDR3 here is CASSPGGTGTEQFF. The CDR3 nucleotides read TGTGCCAGCAGCCCCGGGGGGACGGGGACTGAGCAGTTCTTC.

The V gene is TRBV6-2 or TRBV6-3, the J gene TRBJ2-7, with D possibly matching TRBD1 (5 bases). The CDR3 contains 14 residues. V was cut by 4 bases and J by 0 bases, with 10 bases left in between. Per the germline V gene, CDR1 is MNHEY and CDR2 is SVGEGT. CDR3 sequence: CASSWGVGSYEQYF. In DNA, the CDR3 is TGTGCCAGCAGTTGGGGCGTGGGCTCCTACGAGCAGTACTTC.

The chain has TRBV19 and TRBJ1-3; D uncertain. The CDR3 has 15 amino acids. Trimming left V 3 bases short and J 0 bases short, with 9 bases between. Germline V CDR1 and CDR2: LNHDA, SQIVND (reference sequence). CDR3 DNA sequence: TGTGCCAGTAGTATTTGGGCAGACTCTGGAAACACCATATATTTT. It translates to CASSIWADSGNTIYF.

The chain carries TRBV5-1 and TRBJ1-1; D might be TRBD1 (6 bases). CDR1 SGHRS and CDR2 YFSETQ come from the germline V gene. This CDR3 comprises 14 residues. Trimming took 4 bases from V and 0 from J, leaving 10 bases between them. The CDR3 sequence is CASSRGDMNTEAFF. The CDR3 bases are TGCGCCAGCAGCCGAGGGGACATGAACACTGAAGCTTTCTTT.

This sequence joins TRBV28 and TRBJ2-4; possible D gene TRBD2, 5 bases. Germline V gives CDR1 MDHEN, CDR2 SYDVKM. The V gene lost 2 bases and the J gene lost 0 bases, with 8 bases spanning the gap. The CDR3 is made up of 15 amino acids. The chain's CDR3 is CASSLPGVAKNIQYF. CDR3 sequence (DNA): TGTGCCAGCAGTTTACCCGGGGTAGCCAAAAACATTCAGTACTTC.

This clone was observed a single time. The chain couples TRBV28 to TRBJ2-1; D may be TRBD2 (5 bases). The length of the CDR3 is 16 residues. CDR1 MDHEN and CDR2 SYDVKM come from the germline V gene. V was trimmed by 6 bases and J by 6 bases, leaving 21 bases between them. The CDR3 DNA sequence: TGTGCCAGCAGGGACCGGGGTTTCACCTCCACCAATGAGCAGTTCTTC. Translation gives CASRDRGFTSTNEQFF.

The rearrangement uses TRBV11-3 and TRBJ2-5, with D tentatively TRBD1 (8 bases). The CDR3 runs 14 residues. V was shortened by 5 bases and J by 5 bases, with 15 bases between the two germline ends. In germline, CDR1 is SGHNT, CDR2 YENEEA. The CDR3 DNA reads TGTGCCAGCAGCCCCGGACAGGGAGGGGAGACCCAGTACTTC. Its translation is CASSPGQGGETQYF.

The rearrangement links TRBV11-2 to TRBJ2-5, with a possible D match to TRBD2 (5 bases). V shed 0 bases and J shed 4 bases, with 12 bases lying between them. CDR3 length equals 15 residues. Germline V gives CDR1 SGHAT, CDR2 FQNNGV. CDR3 sequence (DNA): TGTGCCAGCAGCTTAGACCGGACTGGAATAGAGACCCAGTACTTC. Amino acid sequence: CASSLDRTGIETQYF.

The rearrangement uses TRBV6-5 and TRBJ1-2; possible D gene TRBD1, 6 bases. V was trimmed by 2 bases and J by 0 bases, leaving 13 bases between them. The germline gives CDR1 MNHEY, CDR2 SVGAGI. This CDR3 has 16 residues. As DNA, the CDR3 is TGTGCCAGCAGTTACGCTGGACAGCAGCCTAACTATGGCTACACCTTC. This translates into CASSYAGQQPNYGYTF.

The chain employs TRBV27 and TRBJ2-1; 14 bases fit TRBD2. V was pared by 2 bases and J by 4 bases, with 7 bases of the junction left unmatched. Germline V gene data show CDR1 as MNHEY and CDR2 as SMNVEV (reference sequence). This CDR3 contains 18 residues. Here the CDR3 DNA reads TGTGCCAGCAGTTTAAGCTTTGGGACTAGCGGGGGTTACAATGAGCAGTTCTTC. This gives the protein CASSLSFGTSGGYNEQFF.

The chain combines TRBV4-2 with TRBJ2-2; the match to TRBD2 covers 11 bases. Germline V gives CDR1 LGHNA, CDR2 YNFKEQ. The V gene end was trimmed by 5 bases and the J gene end by 1 base; junction bases not matched to a gene: 3. This CDR3 is built from 16 residues. CDR3 sequence: CASSTLAGGNTGELFF. As DNA, the CDR3 is TGTGCCAGCAGCACTCTAGCGGGGGGGAACACCGGGGAGCTGTTTTTT.

The chain employs TRBV24-1 and TRBJ1-2; D may be TRBD1 (6 bases). Germline lookup yields CDR1 KGHDR and CDR2 SFDVKD. V was shortened by 8 bases and J by 5 bases, with 20 bases between the two germline ends. The CDR3 spans 15 residues. CDR3: CATIIHGGVGYGYTF. The CDR3 region has the DNA TGTGCCACCATTATACATGGGGGCGTAGGTTATGGCTACACCTTC.

CDR3 protein: CASSLGQGYNEQFF. The CDR3, as DNA: TGTGCCAGCAGTTTGGGACAGGGGTACAATGAGCAGTTCTTC. This chain links TRBV6-2 or TRBV6-3 with TRBJ2-1, with 10 bases matching TRBD1. The V gene's germline CDR1 is MNHEY and CDR2 SVGEGT. This CDR3 is 14 amino acids long. V dropped 4 bases and J dropped 4; count of bases not matched to a gene: 1.

This clone has only one observation. The chain carries TRBV7-8 and TRBJ2-7; 11 positions match TRBD1. Per the germline V gene, CDR1 is SGHVS and CDR2 is FQNEAQ. There are 14 residues in the CDR3. V lost 4 bases and J lost 6; bases outside the gene matches: 5. CDR3 residues: CASSSRDRGSEQYF. Written as DNA, the CDR3 is TGTGCCAGCAGCTCCCGGGACAGGGGGAGCGAGCAGTACTTC.

The chain couples TRBV25-1 to TRBJ1-4, with 7 bases fitting TRBD1. This CDR3 contains 13 residues. Trimming removed 6 bases from V and 8 bases from J; junction bases left unmatched: 6. Germline V gene lookup returns CDR1 MGHDK and CDR2 SYGVNS. CDR3 nucleotide sequence: TGTGCCAGCAGGTCAACAGGGGAAGAAAAACTGTTTTTT. This codes for CASRSTGEEKLFF.

V gene TRBV15 combines with J gene TRBJ1-4; tentatively, D is TRBD1 (5 bases). CDR1 and CDR2 (germline): LNHNV, YYDKDF (reference sequence). This CDR3 has 16 amino acids. Trimming took off 0 bases at V and 8 bases at J, with 16 bases between the two ends. The CDR3 spells CATSRDNGGIGEKLFF. DNA for the CDR3: TGTGCCACCAGCAGAGATAACGGGGGAATAGGGGAAAAACTGTTTTTT.

CDR3 DNA sequence: TGTGCCAGCAGCCTGGCAGGGGGCTATTCAAACACTGAAGCTTTCTTT. Translated, it gives CASSLAGGYSNTEAFF. The V gene is TRBV5-8, the J gene TRBJ1-1; 8 bases agree with TRBD1. Germline values: CDR1 SGHTS, CDR2 YDEGEE. The CDR3 contains 16 residues. Trimming took 4 bases from V and 2 from J; bases not matched to a gene: 10.

The rearrangement joins TRBV3-1 (or the pseudogene TRBV3-2) to TRBJ1-6; possibly TRBD1 for D (5 bases). V was trimmed by 3 bases and J by 8 bases, leaving 11 bases between them. The germline V gene encodes CDR1 LGHDT and CDR2 YNNKEL (reference sequence). This CDR3 region has 14 residues. CDR3 region: CASSQRLGDSPLHF. DNA of the CDR3: TGTGCCAGCAGCCAGAGGTTAGGGGATTCACCCCTCCACTTT.

The chain links TRBV19 to TRBJ2-5; tentatively, D is TRBD2 (5 bases). The germline V and J ends were trimmed by 1 base and 5 bases, with 11 bases remaining between them. CDR1 is LNHDA, CDR2 SQIVND, per germline (reference sequence). The CDR3 sequence is 14 residues long. Written as DNA, the CDR3 is TGTGCCAGTAGTATAGGGGTGGCGGGCGAGACCCAGTACTTC. Translation gives CASSIGVAGETQYF.

The genes are TRBV6-2 or TRBV6-3 and TRBJ1-1, with TRBD1 as a possible D gene (6 bases). Germline CDR1 MNHEY, CDR2 SVGEGT. The CDR3 consists of 17 residues. Trimming left V 2 bases short and J 0 bases short, with 16 bases between. CDR3 sequence: CASSYPRQALMNTEAFF. CDR3 in DNA: TGTGCCAGCAGTTACCCGAGACAGGCCCTCATGAACACTGAAGCTTTCTTT.